The 11 T cell receptor beta chains below come from one sample, sequenced in a study of blood T cell repertoires in COVID-19. Sequencing used immunoSEQ multiplex PCR; TCRdb keeps in-frame clones, though not all of them. The table includes roughly 400,000 clones, roughly 89% detected once. Sequenced material: PBMCs or T cells enriched from blood (not recorded which). The receptors originated from a woman aged 30 to 39 who had recovered from COVID-19.

The chain employs TRBV6-5 and TRBJ2-2, with 8 bases matching TRBD1. Germline CDR1 reads MNHEY; CDR2 reads SVGAGI. Trimming removed 5 bases from V and 7 bases from J; junction bases left unmatched: 9. The CDR3 runs 15 residues. The CDR3 DNA reads TGTGCCAGCAGTACCTTGGACAGGGACAGCGGGGAGCTGTTTTTT. Translation: CASSTLDRDSGELFF.

This chain uses TRBV5-1 with TRBJ1-2, with D unresolved. Germline CDR1 is SGHRS and CDR2 is YFSETQ. The V gene lost 0 bases and the J gene lost 8 bases, with 11 bases spanning the gap. There are 13 residues in the CDR3. CDR3 nucleotides: TGCGCCAGCAGCTTGGTGGAGGGTGAGGGCTACACCTTC. It is translated as CASSLVEGEGYTF. Full variable domain (outside the CDR3, taken from reference TRBV5-1 and TRBJ1-2): KAGVTQTPRYLIKTRGQQVTLSCSPISGHRSVSWYQQTPGQGLQFLFEYFSETQRNKGNFPGRFSGRQFSNSRSEMNVSTLELGDSALYLCASSLVEGEGYTFGSGTRLTVV.

This clone was recorded only once. The chain couples TRBV5-1 to TRBJ2-5; a weak D match, TRBD2 (5 bases). The CDR3 runs 13 residues. Trimming took 5 bases from V and 5 from J, leaving 13 bases between them. The germline gives CDR1 SGHRS, CDR2 YFSETQ. The CDR3 region is CASSIEGRETQYF. For the CDR3, the DNA is TGCGCCAGCAGTATCGAGGGTCGGGAGACCCAGTACTTC.

The rearrangement joins TRBV3-1 (or the pseudogene TRBV3-2) to TRBJ1-5; D is possibly TRBD1 (5 bases). The germline gives CDR1 LGHDT, CDR2 YNNKEL (reference sequence). This CDR3 spans 13 amino acids. The V and J ends lost 4 bases and 5 bases respectively, with 9 bases between them. CDR3 sequence (DNA): TGTGCCAGCAGCCCAATGACAGATCAGCCCCAGCATTTT. It codes for CASSPMTDQPQHF.

This sequence joins TRBV29-1 and TRBJ2-1, with D tentatively TRBD1 (5 bases). V was shortened by 8 bases and J by 1 base, with 21 bases between the two germline ends. There are 16 residues in the CDR3. CDR1 and CDR2 (germline): SQVTM, ANQGSEA. The CDR3: CSSAVARQGSYNEQFF. DNA of the CDR3: TGCAGCTCCGCCGTGGCCCGCCAGGGTTCCTACAATGAGCAGTTCTTC.

The CDR3 nucleotides are TGCGCCAGCAGCACAGAACTCATAGGCAACGTCCTGACTTTC. This encodes CASSTELIGNVLTF. The chain recombines TRBV5-1 with TRBJ2-6; D gene uncertain. There are 14 residues in the CDR3. Trimming pared 4 bases from V and 9 bases from J, leaving 14 bases between. CDR1 is SGHRS and CDR2 is YFSETQ in the germline V gene.

The CDR3 DNA reads TGCGCCAGGGGTTCTTACACCGGGACAGGGGGTTGGAATGAGCAGTTCTTC. It is translated as CARGSYTGTGGWNEQFF. This chain links TRBV5-1 with TRBJ2-1; 11 nucleotides match TRBD1. The germline V gene has CDR1 SGHRS and CDR2 YFSETQ. The length of the CDR3 is 17 residues. J gave up 7 bases and V 8 bases, and 17 bases lay outside the gene matches.

The chain uses TRBV6-5 and TRBJ1-2; D uncertain. The germline V gene encodes CDR1 MNHEY and CDR2 SVGAGI. The CDR3 has 15 amino acids. Trimming cost V 0 bases and J 5 bases, with 13 bases left between them. CDR3 DNA sequence: TGTGCCAGCAGTTACTCAGAGGTCGGTGGGTATGGCTACACCTTC. Protein sequence: CASSYSEVGGYGYTF.

On this clone: One junction end does not reproduce the germline sequence, and a read error may be involved. The V and J genes are TRBV5-4 and TRBJ1-1, with unresolved D. The length of the CDR3 is 14 residues. Germline V gene data show CDR1 as SGHNT and CDR2 as YYREEE (reference sequence). CDR3 bases: TGTGCCAGCAACGATCCCGGCAGGCCTGATTTTAGAATCTTT. Protein sequence: CASNDPGRPDFRIF.

This clone appeared once. V is TRBV4-1 and J is TRBJ2-3; 8 bases map to TRBD1. The trim removed 3 bases at V and 1 base at J, leaving 6 bases unmatched. Germline CDR1 MGHRA, CDR2 YSYEKL. This CDR3 is built from 16 residues. The CDR3 sequence: CASSHRTGIGTDTQYF. CDR3 in DNA: TGCGCCAGCAGCCACCGGACAGGGATAGGCACAGATACGCAGTATTTT.

The chain links TRBV3-1 (or the pseudogene TRBV3-2) to TRBJ2-7, with 15 bases aligning to TRBD2. CDR1 and CDR2 (germline): LGHDT, YNNKEL (reference sequence). The CDR3 has 18 amino acids. The V segment lost 4 bases and the J segment 2 bases; nucleotides outside the gene matches: 9. The CDR3 loop is CASSPPGLAGGLTYEQYF. The CDR3 region has the DNA TGTGCCAGCAGCCCTCCCGGACTAGCGGGGGGGCTGACCTACGAGCAGTACTTC.